This T cell receptor beta chain was recovered during a study of blood T cell repertoires in COVID-19. The CDR3 totals 14 residues. The germline V gene encodes CDR1 SEHNR and CDR2 FQNEAQ (reference sequence). V lost 5 bases and J lost 2, with 10 bases in between. Clones were sequenced by immunoSEQ multiplex PCR, and TCRdb holds only the in-frame ones, with some missing. The profile shows roughly 230,000 clones, approximately 81% of them singletons. The chain uses TRBV7-9 and TRBJ1-3; D unresolved. This clonotype originated in a woman over 75 with COVID-19, enrolled during active disease. Input material: peripheral blood. The CDR3 sequence is CASSPTSPGNTIYF. CDR3 nucleotide sequence: TGTGCCAGCAGCCCGACAAGCCCTGGAAACACCATATATTTT.